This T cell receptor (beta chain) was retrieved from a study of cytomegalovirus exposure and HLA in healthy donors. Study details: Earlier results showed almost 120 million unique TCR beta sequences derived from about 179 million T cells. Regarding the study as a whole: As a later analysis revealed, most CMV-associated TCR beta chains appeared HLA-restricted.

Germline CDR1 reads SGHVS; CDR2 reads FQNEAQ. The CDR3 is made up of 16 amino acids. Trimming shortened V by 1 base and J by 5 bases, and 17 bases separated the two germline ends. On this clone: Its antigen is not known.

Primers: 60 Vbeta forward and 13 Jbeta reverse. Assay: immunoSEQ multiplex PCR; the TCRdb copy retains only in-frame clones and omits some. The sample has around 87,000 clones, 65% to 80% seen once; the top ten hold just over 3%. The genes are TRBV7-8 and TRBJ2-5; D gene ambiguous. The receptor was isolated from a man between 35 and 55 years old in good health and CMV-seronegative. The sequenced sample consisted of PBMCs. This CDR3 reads CASSLGPEDGGETQYF. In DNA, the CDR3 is TGTGCCAGCAGCTTAGGCCCCGAGGATGGTGGGGAGACCCAGTACTTC. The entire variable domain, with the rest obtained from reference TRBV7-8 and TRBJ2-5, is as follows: GAGVSQSPRYKVAKRGQDVALRCDPISGHVSLFWYQQALGQGPEFLTYFQNEAQLDKSGLPSDRFFAERPEGSVSTLKIQRTQQEDSAVYLCASSLGPEDGGETQYFGPGTRLLVL.